This T cell receptor beta chain is from a study of blood T cell repertoires in COVID-19. Across the whole study: Samples taken during acute and convalescent COVID-19 were collected in the United States, Italy and Spain. The cDNA or gDNA used as material had been derived from T cells, B-cell-depleted T cells, or PBMCs.

The V gene's germline CDR1 is SGHRS and CDR2 YFSETQ. Trimming pared 3 bases from V and 1 base from J, leaving 15 bases between. The CDR3 sequence is 16 residues long. Original processing notes: Amplification of reference gene primers provided the estimated nucleated cell counts. The assay was immunoSEQ multiplex PCR, and TCRdb's table has in-frame clones only and misses some. V and J calls and clone size are copied from that table; D and trimming were computed from the DNA. The top ten hold just under 0.9% of the sample, which has around 200,000 clones, around nine tenths seen once. This TCR was sampled from a young woman who had recovered from COVID-19. The rearrangement uses TRBV5-1 and TRBJ2-3, with a possible D match to TRBD1 (6 bases). Specimen: peripheral blood. The CDR3 loop is CASSSLQGSGTDTQYF. The CDR3 coding sequence is TGCGCCAGCAGCTCCCTACAGGGTTCGGGCACAGATACGCAGTATTTT.